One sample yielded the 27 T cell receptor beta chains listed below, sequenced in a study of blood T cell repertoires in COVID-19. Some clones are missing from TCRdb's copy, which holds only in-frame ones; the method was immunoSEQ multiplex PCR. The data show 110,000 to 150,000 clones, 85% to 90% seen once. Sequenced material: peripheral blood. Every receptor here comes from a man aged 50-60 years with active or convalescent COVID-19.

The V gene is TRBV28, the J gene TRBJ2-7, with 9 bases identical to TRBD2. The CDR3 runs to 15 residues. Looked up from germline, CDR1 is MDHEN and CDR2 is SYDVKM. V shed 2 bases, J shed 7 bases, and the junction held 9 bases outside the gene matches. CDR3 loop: CASSLGASGKVEQYF. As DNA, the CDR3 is TGTGCCAGCAGTTTAGGGGCTAGCGGGAAAGTGGAGCAGTACTTC.

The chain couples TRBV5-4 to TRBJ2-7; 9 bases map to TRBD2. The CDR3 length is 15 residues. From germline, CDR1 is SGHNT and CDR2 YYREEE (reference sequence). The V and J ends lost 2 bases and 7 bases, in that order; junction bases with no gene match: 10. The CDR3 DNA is TGTGCCAGCAGCTTTGTGGGGACTAGCTCTCAAGAGCAGTACTTC. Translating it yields CASSFVGTSSQEQYF.

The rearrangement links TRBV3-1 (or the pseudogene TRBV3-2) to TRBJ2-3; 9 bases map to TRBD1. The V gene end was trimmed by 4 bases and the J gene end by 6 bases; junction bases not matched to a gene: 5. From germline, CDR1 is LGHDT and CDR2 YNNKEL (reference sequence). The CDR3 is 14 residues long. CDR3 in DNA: TGTGCCAGCAGCCCCGGACAGGGGAGGGATACGCAGTATTTT. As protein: CASSPGQGRDTQYF.

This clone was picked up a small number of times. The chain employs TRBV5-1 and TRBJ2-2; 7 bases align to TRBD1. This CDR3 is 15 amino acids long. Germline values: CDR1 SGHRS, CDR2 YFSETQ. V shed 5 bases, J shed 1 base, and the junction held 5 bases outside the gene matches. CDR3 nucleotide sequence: TGCGCCAGCAGTGCCGGGACAGTGAACACCGGGGAGCTGTTTTTT. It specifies CASSAGTVNTGELFF.

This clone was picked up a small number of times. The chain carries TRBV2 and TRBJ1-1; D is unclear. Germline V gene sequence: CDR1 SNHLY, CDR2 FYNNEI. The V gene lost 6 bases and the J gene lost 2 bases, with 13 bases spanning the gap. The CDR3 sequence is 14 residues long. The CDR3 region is CASRSFGLNTEAFF. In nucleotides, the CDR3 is TGTGCCAGCAGGTCATTCGGGTTAAACACTGAAGCTTTCTTT.

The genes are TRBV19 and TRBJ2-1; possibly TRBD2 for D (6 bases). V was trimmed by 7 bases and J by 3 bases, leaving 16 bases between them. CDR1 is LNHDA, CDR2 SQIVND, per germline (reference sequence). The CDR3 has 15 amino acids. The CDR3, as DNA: TGTGCCAGTATTGGAGGACACGGGGGCTACAATGAGCAGTTCTTC. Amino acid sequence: CASIGGHGGYNEQFF.

The CDR3 sequence: CASSQGLAGYTGELFF. CDR3 coding DNA: TGTGCCAGCAGCCAGGGACTAGCGGGGTACACCGGGGAGCTGTTTTTT. The rearrangement links TRBV3-1 (or the pseudogene TRBV3-2) to TRBJ2-2; TRBD2 matches at 13 bases. This CDR3 spans 16 amino acids. J gave up 3 bases and V 3 bases, and 1 base lay outside the gene matches. Germline V gene lookup returns CDR1 LGHDT and CDR2 YNNKEL (reference sequence).

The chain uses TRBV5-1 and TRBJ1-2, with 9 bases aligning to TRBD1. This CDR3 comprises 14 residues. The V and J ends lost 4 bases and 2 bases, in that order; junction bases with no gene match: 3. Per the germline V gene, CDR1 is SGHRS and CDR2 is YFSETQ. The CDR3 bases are TGCGCCAGCAGCCCGGGACAGGGCAACTATGGCTACACCTTC. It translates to CASSPGQGNYGYTF.

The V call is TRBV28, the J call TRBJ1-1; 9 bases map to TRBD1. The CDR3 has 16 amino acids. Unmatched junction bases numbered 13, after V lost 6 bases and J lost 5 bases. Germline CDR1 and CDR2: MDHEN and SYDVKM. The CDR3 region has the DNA TGTGCCAGCAGGAACCGGGACAGGGATTTTCTTACTGAAGCTTTCTTT. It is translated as CASRNRDRDFLTEAFF.

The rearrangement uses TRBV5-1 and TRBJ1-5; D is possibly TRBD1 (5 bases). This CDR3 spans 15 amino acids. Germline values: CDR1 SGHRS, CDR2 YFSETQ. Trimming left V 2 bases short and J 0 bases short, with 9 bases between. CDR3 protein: CASSFLGDSNQPQHF. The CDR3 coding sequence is TGCGCCAGCAGCTTCCTAGGGGATAGCAATCAGCCCCAGCATTTT.

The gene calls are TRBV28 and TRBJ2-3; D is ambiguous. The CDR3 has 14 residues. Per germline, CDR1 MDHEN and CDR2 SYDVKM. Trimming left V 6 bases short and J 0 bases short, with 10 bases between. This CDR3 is CASRALSSTDTQYF. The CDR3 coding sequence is TGTGCCAGCAGGGCCCTCTCTAGCACAGATACGCAGTATTTT.

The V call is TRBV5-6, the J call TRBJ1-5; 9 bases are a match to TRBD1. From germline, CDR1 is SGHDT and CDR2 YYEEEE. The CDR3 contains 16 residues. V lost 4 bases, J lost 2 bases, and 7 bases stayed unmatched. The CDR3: CASSRLDRGGNQPQHF. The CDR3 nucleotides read TGTGCCAGCAGCCGCTTGGACAGGGGCGGCAATCAGCCCCAGCATTTT.

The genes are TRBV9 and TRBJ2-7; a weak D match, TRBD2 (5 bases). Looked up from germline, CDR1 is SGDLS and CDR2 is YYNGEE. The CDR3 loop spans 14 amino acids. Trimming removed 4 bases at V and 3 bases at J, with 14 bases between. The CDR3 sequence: CASSTTGFDYEQYF. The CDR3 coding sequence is TGTGCCAGCAGCACGACGGGGTTCGACTACGAGCAGTACTTC.

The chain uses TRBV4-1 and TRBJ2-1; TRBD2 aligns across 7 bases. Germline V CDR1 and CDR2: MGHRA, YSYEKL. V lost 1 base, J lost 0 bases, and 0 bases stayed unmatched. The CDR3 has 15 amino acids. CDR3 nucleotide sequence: TGCGCCAGCAGCCAAGGCGGGAGCTCCTACAATGAGCAGTTCTTC. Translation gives CASSQGGSSYNEQFF.

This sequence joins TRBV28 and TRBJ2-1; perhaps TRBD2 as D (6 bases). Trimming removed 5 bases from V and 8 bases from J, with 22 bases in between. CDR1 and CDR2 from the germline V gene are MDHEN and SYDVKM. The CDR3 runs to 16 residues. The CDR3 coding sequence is TGTGCCAGCAGTCCGCCTCTAACGGGAGTTCGGGATGAGCAGTTCTTC. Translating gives CASSPPLTGVRDEQFF.

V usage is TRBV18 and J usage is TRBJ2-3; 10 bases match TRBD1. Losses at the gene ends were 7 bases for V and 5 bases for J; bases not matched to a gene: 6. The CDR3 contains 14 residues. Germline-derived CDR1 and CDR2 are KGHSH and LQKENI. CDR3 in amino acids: CASFPGQGRDTQYF. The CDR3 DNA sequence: TGTGCCAGCTTTCCGGGACAGGGGAGAGATACGCAGTATTTT.

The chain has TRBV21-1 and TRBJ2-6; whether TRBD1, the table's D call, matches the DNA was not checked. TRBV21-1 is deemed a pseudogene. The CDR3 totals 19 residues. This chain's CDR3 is CASSKGADRLSSGANVLTF. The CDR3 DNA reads TGTGCCAGCAGCAAGGGCGCTGACAGACTTAGCTCTGGGGCCAACGTCCTGACTTTC.

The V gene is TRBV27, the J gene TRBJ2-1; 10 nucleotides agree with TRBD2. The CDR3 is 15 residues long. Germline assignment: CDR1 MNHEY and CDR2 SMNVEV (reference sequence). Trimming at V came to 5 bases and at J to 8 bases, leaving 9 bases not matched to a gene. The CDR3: CASSVWLAGADEQFF. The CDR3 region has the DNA TGTGCCAGCAGTGTGTGGCTAGCGGGAGCGGATGAGCAGTTCTTC.

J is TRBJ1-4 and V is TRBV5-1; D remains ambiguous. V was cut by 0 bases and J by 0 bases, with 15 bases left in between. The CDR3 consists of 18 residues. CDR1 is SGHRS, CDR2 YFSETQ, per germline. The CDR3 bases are TGCGCCAGCAGCTTGGTTGGCAGGCCCAGATCAACTAATGAAAAACTGTTTTTT. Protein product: CASSLVGRPRSTNEKLFF.

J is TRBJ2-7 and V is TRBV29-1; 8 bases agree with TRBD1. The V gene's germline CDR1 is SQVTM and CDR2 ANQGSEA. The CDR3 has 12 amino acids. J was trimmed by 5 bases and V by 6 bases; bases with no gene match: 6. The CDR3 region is CSVSRGPNEQYF. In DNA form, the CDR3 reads TGCAGCGTATCCAGGGGGCCCAACGAGCAGTACTTC.

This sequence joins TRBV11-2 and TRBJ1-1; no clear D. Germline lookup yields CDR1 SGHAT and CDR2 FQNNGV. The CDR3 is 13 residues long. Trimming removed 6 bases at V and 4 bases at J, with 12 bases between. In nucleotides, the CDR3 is TGTGCCAGCAGTCCTTTGGTAGCCACTGAAGCTTTCTTT. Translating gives CASSPLVATEAFF. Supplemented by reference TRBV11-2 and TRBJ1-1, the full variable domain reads EAGVAQSPRYKIIEKRQSVAFWCNPISGHATLYWYQQILGQGPKLLIQFQNNGVVDDSQLPKDRFSAERLKGVDSTLKIQPAKLEDSAVYLCASSPLVATEAFFGQGTRLTVV.

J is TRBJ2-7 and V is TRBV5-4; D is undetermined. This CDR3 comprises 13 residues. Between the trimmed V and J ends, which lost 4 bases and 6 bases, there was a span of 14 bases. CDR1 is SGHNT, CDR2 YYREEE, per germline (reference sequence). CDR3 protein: CASSVAREGEQYF. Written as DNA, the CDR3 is TGTGCCAGCAGCGTAGCCCGCGAAGGCGAGCAGTACTTC.

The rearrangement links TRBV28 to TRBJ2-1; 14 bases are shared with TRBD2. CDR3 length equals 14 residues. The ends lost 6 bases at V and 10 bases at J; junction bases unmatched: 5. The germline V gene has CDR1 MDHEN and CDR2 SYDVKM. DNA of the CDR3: TGTGCCAGCAGCGGGACTAGCGGGAGTGGGGAGCAGTTCTTC. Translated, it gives CASSGTSGSGEQFF.

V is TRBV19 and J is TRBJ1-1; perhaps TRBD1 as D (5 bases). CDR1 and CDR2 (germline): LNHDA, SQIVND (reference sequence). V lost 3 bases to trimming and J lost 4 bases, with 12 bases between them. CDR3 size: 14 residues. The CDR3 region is CASSIPYRGTEAFF. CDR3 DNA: TGTGCCAGTAGTATCCCCTATAGGGGCACTGAAGCTTTCTTT.

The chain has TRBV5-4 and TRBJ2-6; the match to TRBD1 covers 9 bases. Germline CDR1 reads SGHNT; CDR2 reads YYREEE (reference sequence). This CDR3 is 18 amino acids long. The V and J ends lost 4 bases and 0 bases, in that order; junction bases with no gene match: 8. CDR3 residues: CASSVGQGKGSGANVLTF. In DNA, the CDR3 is TGTGCCAGCAGCGTGGGACAGGGAAAAGGCTCTGGGGCCAACGTCCTGACTTTC. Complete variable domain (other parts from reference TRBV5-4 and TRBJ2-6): ETGVTQSPTHLIKTRGQQVTLRCSSQSGHNTVSWYQQALGQGPQFIFQYYREEENGRGNFPPRFSGLQFPNYSSELNVNALELDDSALYLCASSVGQGKGSGANVLTFGAGSRLTVL.

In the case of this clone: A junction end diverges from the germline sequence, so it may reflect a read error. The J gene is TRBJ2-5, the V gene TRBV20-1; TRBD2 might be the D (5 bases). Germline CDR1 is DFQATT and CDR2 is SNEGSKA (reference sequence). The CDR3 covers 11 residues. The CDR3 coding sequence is TGCAGTGTTAGAGAGCGGGAGACCCAGTACTTC. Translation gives CSVRERETQYF.

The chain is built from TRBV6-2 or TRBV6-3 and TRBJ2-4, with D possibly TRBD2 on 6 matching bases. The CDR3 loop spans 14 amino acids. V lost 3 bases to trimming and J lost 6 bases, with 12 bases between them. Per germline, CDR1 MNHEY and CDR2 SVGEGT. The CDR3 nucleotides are TGTGCCAGCAGTTATAGCGGAAGGGGAAACATTCAGTACTTC. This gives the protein CASSYSGRGNIQYF.